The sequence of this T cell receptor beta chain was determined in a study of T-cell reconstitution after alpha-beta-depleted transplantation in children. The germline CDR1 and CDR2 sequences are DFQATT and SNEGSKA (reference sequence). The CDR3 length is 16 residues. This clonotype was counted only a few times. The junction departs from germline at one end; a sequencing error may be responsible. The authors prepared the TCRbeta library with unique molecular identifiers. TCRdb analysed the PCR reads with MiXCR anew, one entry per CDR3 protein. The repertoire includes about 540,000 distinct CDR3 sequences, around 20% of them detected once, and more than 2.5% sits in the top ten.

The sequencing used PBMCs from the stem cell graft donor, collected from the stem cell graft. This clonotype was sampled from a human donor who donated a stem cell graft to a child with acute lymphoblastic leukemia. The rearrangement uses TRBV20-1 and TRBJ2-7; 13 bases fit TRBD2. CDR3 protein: CSAMGLAGIWSYEQYF. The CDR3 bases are TGCAGCGCTATGGGACTAGCGGGAATCTGGTCCTACGAGCAGTACTTC.